The 5 T cell receptor beta chains below were found in one sample sequenced in a study of Graves' ophthalmopathy and Graves' hyperthyroidism. The sequenced template was RNA, covering the TCR beta CDR3 region. After a first-round RT-PCR with HTBI primers, a second-round multiplex PCR was run. Each CDR3 protein gets one entry after TCRdb re-called the multiplex PCR reads with MiXCR. The sample shows fewer than 600,000 distinct CDR3 sequences, 13% to 15% of them seen only once. Sequencing was carried out using blood. Receptors were obtained from a woman in her 30s with Graves' ophthalmopathy.

This clonotype was counted at least ten times. The chain links TRBV27 to TRBJ1-2; the match to TRBD1 covers 7 bases. Germline CDR1 MNHEY, CDR2 SMNVEV (reference sequence). V gave up 5 bases and J gave up 6 bases; unmatched junction bases: 3. The CDR3 length is 12 residues. The CDR3 here is CASSPGQDGYTF. The DNA of the CDR3 is TGTGCCAGCAGTCCAGGACAGGATGGCTACACCTTC.

This clonotype has at least ten counts. This sequence joins TRBV11-3 and TRBJ2-5; 10 bases are a match to TRBD1. The ends lost 5 bases at V and 4 bases at J; junction bases unmatched: 10. The CDR3 loop spans 16 amino acids. Germline CDR1 is SGHNT and CDR2 is YENEEA. CDR3 nucleotides: TGTGCCAGCAGCCCTACCCTAGGACAGGGGGTAGAGACCCAGTACTTC. Residues: CASSPTLGQGVETQYF.

This clonotype was counted at least ten times. The gene calls are TRBV10-3 and TRBJ2-7; 14 bases are a match to TRBD2. The germline gives CDR1 ENHRY, CDR2 SYGVKD. The trim removed 8 bases at V and 3 bases at J, leaving 0 bases unmatched. The CDR3 loop spans 13 amino acids. In nucleotides, the CDR3 is TGTGCCATCGGGACTAGCGGGGGCTACGAGCAGTACTTC. Translated, it gives CAIGTSGGYEQYF.

This clonotype appeared many times. This sequence joins TRBV29-1 and TRBJ2-5; TRBD2 agrees at 7 bases. CDR3 size: 13 residues. With 7 bases clipped from V and 6 bases from J, the junction kept 11 bases outside the gene matches. Germline V gene sequence: CDR1 SQVTM, CDR2 ANQGSEA. CDR3 in DNA: TGCAGCGCTGGGGACTACAATAAAAAGACCCAGTACTTC. Its protein is CSAGDYNKKTQYF.

This clonotype occurred many times. This clone may be a read error of a much larger clone one base away. This chain joins TRBV6-2 or TRBV6-3 and TRBJ1-2; maybe TRBD1 (5 bases). The CDR3 runs to 10 residues. Trimming took off 10 bases at V and 10 bases at J, with 13 bases between the two ends. In germline, CDR1 is MNHEY, CDR2 SVGEGT. This CDR3 is CATKRGDYTF. CDR3 nucleotide sequence: TGTGCCACCAAAAGGGGTGACTACACCTTC.